Each of the 26 T cell receptor beta chains below was sequenced from the same sample in a study of molecular identifiers for immune sequencing clone quantification. TCRdb re-called the PCR reads through MiXCR, storing one row per CDR3 protein. The table includes some 100,000 distinct CDR3 sequences, roughly 20% detected once. The sample taken for sequencing was naive CD8+ T cells from blood, with Jurkat cell RNA spiked in. The subset is: FACS-sorted CD8+CD4-CCR7+CD45RA+ naive T cells. The receptor set was obtained from a human donor in good health. Some libraries in this study had Jurkat cell RNA spiked in.

This clonotype was seen ten or more times. The chain combines TRBV19 with TRBJ2-7, with D possibly matching TRBD1 (6 bases). The CDR3 is made up of 15 amino acids. Germline V gene lookup returns CDR1 LNHDA and CDR2 SQIVND (reference sequence). With 3 bases removed from V and 0 bases from J, the gap between germline ends came to 12 bases. This CDR3 reads CASSMGRGISYEQYF. CDR3 DNA sequence: TGTGCCAGTAGTATGGGCAGGGGAATCTCCTACGAGCAGTACTTC.

This clonotype was recorded at least ten times. The chain uses TRBV3-1 and TRBJ1-1; D is ambiguous. Germline CDR1 reads LGHDT; CDR2 reads YNNKEL (reference sequence). The CDR3 loop spans 15 amino acids. V was trimmed by 4 bases and J by 6 bases, leaving 18 bases between them. The CDR3 DNA reads TGTGCCAGCAGCCCTCCGGTTTCGGGATATGCTGAAGCTTTCTTT. This encodes CASSPPVSGYAEAFF.

This clonotype was counted at least ten times. The V call is TRBV4-3, the J call TRBJ2-7; weak D call: TRBD2 (5 bases). The CDR3 has 15 residues. V shed 5 bases and J shed 4 bases, with 18 bases lying between them. In germline, CDR1 is LGHNA, CDR2 YSLEER. The CDR3 DNA sequence: TGCGCCAGCAGCAACGCCCCGGGGAGAAGGTACGAGCAGTACTTC. This codes for CASSNAPGRRYEQYF.

Ten or more counts support this clonotype. The chain's CDR3 is CATKGEETQYF. In DNA form, the CDR3 reads TGTGCCACCAAGGGGGAGGAGACCCAGTACTTC. The chain links TRBV24-1 to TRBJ2-5; possible D gene TRBD1, 6 bases. The CDR3 consists of 11 residues. The germline CDR1 and CDR2 sequences are KGHDR and SFDVKD. V was pared by 8 bases and J by 5 bases, with 8 bases between.

This clonotype was counted many times. This chain uses TRBV11-2 with TRBJ2-2; 9 bases line up with TRBD1. The trim removed 6 bases at V and 3 bases at J, leaving 5 bases unmatched. The CDR3 is made up of 15 amino acids. Germline V gene sequence: CDR1 SGHAT, CDR2 FQNNGV. The DNA of the CDR3 is TGTGCCAGCAGTTACAGGGGGCGTTACACCGGGGAGCTGTTTTTT. It encodes CASSYRGRYTGELFF.

As concerns this clonotype: This may arise from a read error, as a much more abundant clone is one base away. This sequence joins TRBV29-1 and TRBJ2-7; no definite D call. The germline V gene encodes CDR1 SQVTM and CDR2 ANQGSEA. The CDR3 sequence is 15 residues long. V was trimmed by 1 base and J by 0 bases, leaving 13 bases between them. In nucleotides, the CDR3 is TGCAGCGTTGAAGTCGGAGAGACGAGCTCCTACGAGCAGTACTTC. Translated: CSVEVGETSSYEQYF.

This chain links TRBV19 with TRBJ2-7, with 14 bases lining up with TRBD2. V shed 3 bases and J 3 bases; nucleotides not matched to a gene: 4. CDR3 length: 16 residues. Germline loops: CDR1 LNHDA, CDR2 SQIVND (reference sequence). The DNA for the CDR3 is TGTGCCAGTAGTATCGGGACTAGCGGGGGAGGCTACGAGCAGTACTTC. It encodes CASSIGTSGGGYEQYF.

Of note for this clonotype: A read error may explain this, as a much larger clone is one base away. The chain combines TRBV11-1 with TRBJ2-3, with 9 bases aligning to TRBD2. The CDR3 sequence is 15 residues long. With 5 bases clipped from V and 3 bases from J, the junction kept 6 bases outside the gene matches. Germline V gives CDR1 SGHAT, CDR2 FQDESV (reference sequence). The CDR3 loop is CASSIGTSLTDTQYF. For the CDR3, the DNA is TGTGCCAGCAGCATCGGGACTAGCCTGACAGATACGCAGTATTTT. The whole variable domain, remainder taken from reference TRBV11-1 and TRBJ2-3, is EAEVAQSPRYKITEKSQAVAFWCDPISGHATLYWYRQILGQGPELLVQFQDESVVDDSQLPKDRFSAERLKGVDSTLKIQPAELGDSAMYLCASSIGTSLTDTQYFGPGTRLTVL.

This clonotype was recorded a few times. This could be a read error, since a much larger clone is one nucleotide away. The rearrangement uses TRBV4-3 and TRBJ1-1; D unresolved. The CDR3 covers 14 residues. Germline CDR1 LGHNA, CDR2 YSLEER. In DNA form, the CDR3 reads TGCGCCAGCGGCCAAGCACCGTGGAGCACTGAAGCTTTCTTT. Amino acids: CASGQAPWSTEAFF.

About this clonotype: Since a much larger clone is just one base distant, this may be a read error. V and J are TRBV2 and TRBJ1-5; D not certain. V lost 11 bases and J lost 0, with 20 bases in between. Germline loops: CDR1 SNHLY, CDR2 FYNNEI. The CDR3 has 16 residues. The chain's CDR3 is CAGTSFGDDSNQPQHF. As DNA, the CDR3 is TGTGCCGGCACCTCCTTCGGGGATGATAGCAATCAGCCCCAGCATTTT.

This clonotype was detected many times. V gene TRBV6-2 or TRBV6-3 combines with J gene TRBJ2-7; D might be TRBD2 (5 bases). The V and J ends lost 0 bases and 4 bases respectively, with 7 bases between them. Germline values: CDR1 MNHEY, CDR2 SVGEGT. The CDR3 is 13 amino acids. In nucleotides, the CDR3 is TGTGCCAGCAGTTACTCCGGGGTGTACGAGCAGTACTTC. This encodes CASSYSGVYEQYF.

There are many counts of this clonotype. This rearrangement joins TRBV4-3 to TRBJ1-1; a possible D gene is TRBD1 (5 bases). Germline values: CDR1 LGHNA, CDR2 YSLEER. The CDR3 loop spans 16 amino acids. Trimming took off 3 bases at V and 6 bases at J, with 20 bases between the two ends. CDR3 nucleotides: TGCGCCAGCAGCCAGTCCGTTGCAGGGATAATCGCTGAAGCTTTCTTT. Protein sequence: CASSQSVAGIIAEAFF.

This clonotype was seen at least ten times. The V gene is TRBV7-9, the J gene TRBJ2-2; D is undetermined. CDR1 and CDR2 (germline): SEHNR, FQNEAQ (reference sequence). The CDR3 contains 16 residues. V was cut by 1 base and J by 6 bases, with 15 bases left in between. The CDR3 loop reads CASSLDVGATAGELFF. In nucleotides, the CDR3 is TGTGCCAGCAGCTTAGATGTCGGAGCGACGGCCGGGGAGCTGTTTTTT.

The sample holds many counts of this clonotype. V usage is TRBV28 and J usage is TRBJ2-6, with D tentatively TRBD1 (6 bases). V was clipped by 8 bases and J by 1 base, with 21 bases between them. CDR1 is MDHEN and CDR2 is SYDVKM in the germline V gene. This CDR3 is built from 18 residues. The CDR3 reads CASASPDRPVSGANVLTF. The CDR3 nucleotides are TGTGCCAGCGCCTCCCCGGACAGACCGGTGTCTGGGGCCAACGTCCTGACTTTC.

This clonotype has a count of ten or more. The chain couples TRBV30 to TRBJ2-3, with D hard to call. V gave up 4 bases and J gave up 4 bases, with 9 bases separating them. The CDR3 spans 12 residues. Germline values: CDR1 GTSNPN, CDR2 SVGIG (reference sequence). Here the CDR3 reads CAWTYAADTQYF. CDR3 nucleotide sequence: TGTGCCTGGACTTACGCGGCAGATACGCAGTATTTT.

As regards this clonotype: An end of the junction does not agree with germline; a read error may underlie this. The chain recombines TRBV14 with TRBJ1-1, with D unresolved. CDR1 is SGHDN and CDR2 is FVKESK in the germline V gene. The CDR3 runs 17 residues. CDR3 loop: CASSQGDKFGMNTEALF. CDR3 coding DNA: TGTGCCAGCAGCCAAGGAGACAAGTTCGGTATGAACACTGAAGCTCTCTTT.

At least ten counts were recorded for this clonotype. This chain links TRBV9 with TRBJ2-3; D is uncertain. The V and J ends lost 0 bases and 2 bases respectively, with 10 bases between them. CDR3 length: 15 amino acids. Germline V lookup: CDR1 SGDLS, CDR2 YYNGEE. CDR3 sequence reads: CASSVDNQFTDTQYF. Here the CDR3 DNA reads TGTGCCAGCAGCGTAGATAACCAATTCACAGATACGCAGTATTTT. Full variable domain (outside the CDR3, taken from reference TRBV9 and TRBJ2-3): DSGVTQTPKHLITATGQRVTLRCSPRSGDLSVYWYQQSLDQGLQFLIQYYNGEERAKGNILERFSAQQFPDLHSELNLSSLELGDSALYFCASSVDNQFTDTQYFGPGTRLTVL.

Turning to this clonotype: At one end, the junction sequence differs from germline, possibly due to a read error. This chain connects TRBV7-4 to TRBJ1-2, with unresolved D. There are 14 residues in the CDR3. Germline CDR1 reads SGHVT; CDR2 reads SQSDAQ. The CDR3 DNA is TGTGCAAGCAGCTCCGACCCTGCAAACTCCGACTACACCTTC. Translating it yields CASSSDPANSDYTF.

The chain is built from TRBV12-3 or TRBV12-4 and TRBJ2-2; TRBD2 is a possible D gene (5 bases). Trimming removed 5 bases at V and 3 bases at J, with 10 bases between. This CDR3 comprises 14 residues. CDR3 region: CASSKDSDTGELFF. CDR3 bases: TGTGCCAGCAGTAAAGATAGCGACACCGGGGAGCTGTTTTTT.

This clonotype was seen many times. The genes are TRBV6-2 or TRBV6-3 and TRBJ2-5; a weak D match, TRBD1 (6 bases). Trimming removed 2 bases from V and 1 base from J, with 14 bases in between. Germline CDR1 and CDR2: MNHEY and SVGEGT. The CDR3 spans 16 residues. The CDR3 DNA is TGTGCCAGCAGTTACCCGACCGACAGGATCCAAGAGACCCAGTACTTC. It specifies CASSYPTDRIQETQYF.

This clonotype was counted at least ten times. The chain recombines TRBV28 with TRBJ2-7, with 7 bases matching TRBD1. The CDR3 contains 15 residues. Germline-derived CDR1 and CDR2 are MDHEN and SYDVKM. Germline trimming cut 5 bases from V and 2 bases from J; bases unmatched to any gene: 9. The CDR3 protein is CASSEIRGLAYEQYF. The CDR3 DNA reads TGTGCCAGCAGTGAGATCAGGGGGTTGGCCTACGAGCAGTACTTC.

Turning to this clonotype: Just one base apart from a much larger clone, this may be a read error. Since no conserved phenylalanine or tryptophan closes the CDR3, a read error is the likely cause. V is TRBV7-9 and J is TRBJ2-7; D not certain. In germline, CDR1 is SEHNR, CDR2 FQNEAQ (reference sequence). The CDR3 runs 14 residues. Trimming stripped 5 bases from V and 5 bases from J, with 16 bases between. The CDR3 DNA reads TGTGCCAGCAGCGTCGCGCTGACTCGAGACGAGCAGTACTAC. This gives the protein CASSVALTRDEQYY.

This clonotype was recorded many times. This rearrangement joins TRBV13 to TRBJ2-5; the D gene is possibly TRBD1 (6 bases). This CDR3 region has 15 residues. CDR1 and CDR2 (germline): PRHDT, FYEKMQ (reference sequence). The germline V and J ends were trimmed by 2 bases and 3 bases, with 13 bases remaining between them. The CDR3 DNA follows: TGTGCCAGCAGCTTAAGTTTGGGGGCCAAAGAGACCCAGTACTTC. This gives the protein CASSLSLGAKETQYF.

This clonotype was counted ten times or more. CDR3 sequence reads: CASSPYSGRATGELFF. CDR3 sequence (DNA): TGTGCCAGCAGTCCCTATAGCGGGAGGGCCACTGGGGAGCTGTTTTTT. The chain uses TRBV28 and TRBJ2-2; 11 positions match TRBD2. CDR1 is MDHEN, CDR2 SYDVKM, per germline. Trimming removed 5 bases from V and 8 bases from J; junction bases left unmatched: 10. CDR3 size: 16 residues.

This clonotype was detected once. The rearrangement joins TRBV4-3 to TRBJ2-7, with D maybe TRBD2 (6 bases). V was trimmed by 0 bases and J by 2 bases, leaving 14 bases between them. Looked up from germline, CDR1 is LGHNA and CDR2 is YSLEER. The CDR3 extends over 16 amino acids. CDR3 sequence reads: CASSQDLAGPTYEQYF. The CDR3, as DNA: TGCGCCAGCAGCCAAGATTTGGCGGGACCTACCTACGAGCAGTACTTC.

At least ten counts were recorded for this clonotype. This chain links TRBV5-1 with TRBJ1-1, with TRBD1 identical over 9 bases. The trim removed 5 bases at V and 4 bases at J, leaving 6 bases unmatched. The CDR3 spans 14 residues. CDR1 is SGHRS and CDR2 is YFSETQ in the germline V gene. As DNA, the CDR3 is TGCGCCAGCAGTACCGGGACAGGGTCCACTGAAGCTTTCTTT. Translated: CASSTGTGSTEAFF.